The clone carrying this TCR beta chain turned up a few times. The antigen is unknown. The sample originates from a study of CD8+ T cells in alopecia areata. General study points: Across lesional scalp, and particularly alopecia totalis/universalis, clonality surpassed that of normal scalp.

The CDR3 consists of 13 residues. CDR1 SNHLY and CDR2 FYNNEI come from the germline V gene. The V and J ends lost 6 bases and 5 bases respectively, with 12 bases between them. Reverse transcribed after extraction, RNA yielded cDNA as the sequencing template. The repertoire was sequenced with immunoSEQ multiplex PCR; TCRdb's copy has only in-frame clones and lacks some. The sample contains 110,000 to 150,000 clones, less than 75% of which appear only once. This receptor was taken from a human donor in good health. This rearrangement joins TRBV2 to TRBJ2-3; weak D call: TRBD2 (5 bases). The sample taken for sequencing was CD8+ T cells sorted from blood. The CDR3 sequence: CASRTTSLDTQYF. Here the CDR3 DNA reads TGTGCCAGCAGAACTACTAGTTTAGATACGCAGTATTTT. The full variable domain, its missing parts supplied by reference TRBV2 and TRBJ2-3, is EPEVTQTPSHQVTQMGQEVILRCVPISNHLYFYWYRQILGQKVEFLVSFYNNEISEKSEIFDDQFSVERPDGSNFTLKIRSTKLEDSAMYFCASRTTSLDTQYFGPGTRLTVL.